Included here is one TCR beta chain sequence, with context. This entry is derived from a study of blood T cell repertoires in COVID-19. Study-level background: The United States, Italy and Spain were the sources of the acute and convalescent COVID-19 samples. PBMCs, B-cell-depleted T cells, or T cells provided the cDNA or gDNA that made up the material.

The CDR3 is 13 residues long. The V end was cut by 4 bases, the J end by 13 bases, with 17 bases between. As processed by the authors: Amplification of reference gene primers was used by the study to estimate nucleated cell counts. Clones were sequenced by immunoSEQ multiplex PCR, and TCRdb holds only the in-frame ones, with some missing. V and J calls and clone size are copied from that table; D and trimming were computed from the DNA. The repertoire includes some 160,000 clones, 65% to 85% of them detected once, and around 14% sits in the top ten. This chain links TRBV12-3 or TRBV12-4 with TRBJ2-1; no firm D call. The TCR sequence derives from a woman older than 75 with acute or convalescent COVID-19. The sample comprised peripheral blood. CDR3 DNA: TGTGCCAGCAGTTCTAAATTAGAGCTAGTTCAGTTCTTC. Its translation is CASSSKLELVQFF.